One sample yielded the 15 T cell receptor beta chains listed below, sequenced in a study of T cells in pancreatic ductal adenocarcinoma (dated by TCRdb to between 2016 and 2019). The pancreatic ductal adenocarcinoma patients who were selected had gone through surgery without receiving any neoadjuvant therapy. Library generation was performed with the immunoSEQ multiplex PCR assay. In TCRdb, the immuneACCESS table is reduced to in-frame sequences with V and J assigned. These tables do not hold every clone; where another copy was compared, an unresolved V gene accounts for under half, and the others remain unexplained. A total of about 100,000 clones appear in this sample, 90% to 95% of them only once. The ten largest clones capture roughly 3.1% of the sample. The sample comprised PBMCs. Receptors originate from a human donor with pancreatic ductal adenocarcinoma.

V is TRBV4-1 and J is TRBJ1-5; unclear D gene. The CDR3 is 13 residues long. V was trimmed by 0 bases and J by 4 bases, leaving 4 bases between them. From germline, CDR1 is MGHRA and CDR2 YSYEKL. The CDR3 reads CASSQDSNQPQHF. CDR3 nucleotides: TGCGCCAGCAGCCAAGACAGTAATCAGCCCCAGCATTTT.

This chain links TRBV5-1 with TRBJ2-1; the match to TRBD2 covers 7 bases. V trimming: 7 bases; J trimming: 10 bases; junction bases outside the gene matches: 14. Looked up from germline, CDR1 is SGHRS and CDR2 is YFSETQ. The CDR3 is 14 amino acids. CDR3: CASRQWREREEQFF. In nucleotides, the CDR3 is TGCGCCAGCCGCCAATGGCGGGAGAGGGAGGAGCAGTTCTTC.

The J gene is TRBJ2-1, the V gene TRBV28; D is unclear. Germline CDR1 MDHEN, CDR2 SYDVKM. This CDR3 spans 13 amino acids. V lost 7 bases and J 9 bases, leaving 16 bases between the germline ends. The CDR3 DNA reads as TGTGCCAGCAAACCCCCCCTGAGGCGTGAGCAGTTCTTC. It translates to CASKPPLRREQFF.

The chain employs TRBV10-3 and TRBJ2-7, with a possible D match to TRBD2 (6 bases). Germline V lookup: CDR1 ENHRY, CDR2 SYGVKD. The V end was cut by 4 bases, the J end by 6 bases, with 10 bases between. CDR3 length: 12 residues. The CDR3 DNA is TGTGCCATCAGTGGACTAGTAGGCGAGCAGTACTTC. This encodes CAISGLVGEQYF.

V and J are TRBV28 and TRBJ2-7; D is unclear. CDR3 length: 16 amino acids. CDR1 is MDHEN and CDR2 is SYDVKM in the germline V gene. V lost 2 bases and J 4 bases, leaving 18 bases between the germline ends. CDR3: CASSLGRQLTLYEQYF. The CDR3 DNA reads TGTGCCAGCAGTTTAGGTCGTCAACTTACCTTATACGAGCAGTACTTC.

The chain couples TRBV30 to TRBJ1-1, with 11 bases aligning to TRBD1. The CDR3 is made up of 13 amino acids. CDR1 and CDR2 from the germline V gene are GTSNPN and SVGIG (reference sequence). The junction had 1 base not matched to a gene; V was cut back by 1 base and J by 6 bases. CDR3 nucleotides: TGTGCCTGGAGTGGGACAGGGGGCTCTGAAGCTTTCTTT. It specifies CAWSGTGGSEAFF.

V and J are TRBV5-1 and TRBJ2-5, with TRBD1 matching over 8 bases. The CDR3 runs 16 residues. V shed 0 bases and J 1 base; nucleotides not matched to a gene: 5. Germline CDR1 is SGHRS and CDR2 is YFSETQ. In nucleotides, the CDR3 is TGCGCCAGCAGCTTGGCAGGGGGCGAGGGCCAAGAGACCCAGTACTTC. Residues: CASSLAGGEGQETQYF. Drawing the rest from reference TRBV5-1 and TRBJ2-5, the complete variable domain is KAGVTQTPRYLIKTRGQQVTLSCSPISGHRSVSWYQQTPGQGLQFLFEYFSETQRNKGNFPGRFSGRQFSNSRSEMNVSTLELGDSALYLCASSLAGGEGQETQYFGPGTRLLVL.

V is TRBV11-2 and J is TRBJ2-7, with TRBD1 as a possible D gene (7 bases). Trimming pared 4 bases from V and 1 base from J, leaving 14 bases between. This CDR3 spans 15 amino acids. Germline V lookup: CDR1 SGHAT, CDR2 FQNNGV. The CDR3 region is CASSSEQGRSYEQYF. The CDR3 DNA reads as TGTGCCAGCAGCTCAGAACAGGGGAGGTCCTACGAGCAGTACTTC.

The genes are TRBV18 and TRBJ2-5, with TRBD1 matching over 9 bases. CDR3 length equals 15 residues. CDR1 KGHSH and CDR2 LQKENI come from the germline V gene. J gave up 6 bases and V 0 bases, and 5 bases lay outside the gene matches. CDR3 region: CASSPPEGQGKTQYF. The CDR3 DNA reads TGTGCCAGCTCACCACCGGAAGGACAGGGGAAGACCCAGTACTTC.

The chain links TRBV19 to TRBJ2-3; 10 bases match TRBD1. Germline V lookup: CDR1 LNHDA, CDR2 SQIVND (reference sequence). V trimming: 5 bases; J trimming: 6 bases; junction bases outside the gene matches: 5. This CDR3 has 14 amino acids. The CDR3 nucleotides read TGTGCCAGTAGTCTGCGGGACAGGGGCGATACGCAGTATTTT. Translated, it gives CASSLRDRGDTQYF.

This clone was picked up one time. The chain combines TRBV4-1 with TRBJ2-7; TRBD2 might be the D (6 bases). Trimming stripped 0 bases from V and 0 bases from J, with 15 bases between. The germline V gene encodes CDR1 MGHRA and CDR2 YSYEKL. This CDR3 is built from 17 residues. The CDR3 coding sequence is TGCGCCAGCAGCCAAGATCCGCGCGGGGCCTCCTCCTACGAGCAGTACTTC. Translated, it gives CASSQDPRGASSYEQYF.

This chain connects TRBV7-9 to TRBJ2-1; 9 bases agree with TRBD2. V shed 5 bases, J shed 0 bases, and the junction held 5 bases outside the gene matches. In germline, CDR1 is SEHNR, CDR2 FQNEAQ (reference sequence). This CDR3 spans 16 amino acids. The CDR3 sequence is CASSRTSADSYNEQFF. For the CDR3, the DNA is TGTGCCAGCAGCCGGACTAGCGCCGACTCCTACAATGAGCAGTTCTTC.

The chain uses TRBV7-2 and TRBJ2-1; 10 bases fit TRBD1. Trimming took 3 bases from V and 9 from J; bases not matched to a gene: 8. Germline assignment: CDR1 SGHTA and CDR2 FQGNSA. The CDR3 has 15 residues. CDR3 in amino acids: CASSLGGQGLVEQFF. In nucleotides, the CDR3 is TGTGCCAGCAGCTTGGGGGGACAGGGGTTGGTTGAGCAGTTCTTC. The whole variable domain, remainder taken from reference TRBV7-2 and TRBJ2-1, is GAGVSQSPSNKVTEKGKDVELRCDPISGHTALYWYRQSLGQGLEFLIYFQGNSAPDKSGLPSDRFSAERTGGSVSTLTIQRTQQEDSAVYLCASSLGGQGLVEQFFGPGTRLTVL.

Here the CDR3 reads CSARTSPPEKLFF. For the CDR3, the DNA is TGCAGCGCCAGGACAAGCCCGCCCGAAAAACTGTTTTTT. The genes are TRBV29-1 and TRBJ1-4, with D possibly being TRBD1 (5 bases). Germline CDR1 reads SQVTM; CDR2 reads ANQGSEA. Trimming left V 7 bases short and J 8 bases short, with 17 bases between. This CDR3 contains 13 residues.

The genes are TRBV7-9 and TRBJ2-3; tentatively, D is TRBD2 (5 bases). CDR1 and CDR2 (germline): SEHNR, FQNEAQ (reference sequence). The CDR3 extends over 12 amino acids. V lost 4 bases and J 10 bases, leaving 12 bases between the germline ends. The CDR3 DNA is TGTGCCAGCAGCTCAGACTATTCTCCGCAGTATTTT. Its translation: CASSSDYSPQYF.